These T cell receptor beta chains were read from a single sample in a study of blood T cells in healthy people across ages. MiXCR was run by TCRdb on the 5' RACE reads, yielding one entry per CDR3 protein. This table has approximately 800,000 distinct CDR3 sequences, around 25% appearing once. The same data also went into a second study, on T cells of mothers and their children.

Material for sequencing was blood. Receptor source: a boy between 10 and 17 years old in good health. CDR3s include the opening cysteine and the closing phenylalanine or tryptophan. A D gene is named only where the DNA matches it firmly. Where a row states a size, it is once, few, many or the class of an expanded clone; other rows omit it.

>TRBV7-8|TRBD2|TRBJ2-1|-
CASSFVAGGRGYNEQFF
TGTGCCAGCAGCTTTGTAGCGGGAGGGCGCGGGTACAATGAGCAGTTCTTC
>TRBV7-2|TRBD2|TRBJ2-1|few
CASSTRGTSGNEQFF
TGTGCCAGCAGCACAAGAGGGACTAGCGGCAATGAGCAGTTCTTC
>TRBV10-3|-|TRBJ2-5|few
CAIRAEVQETQYF
TGTGCCATCAGGGCAGAAGTCCAAGAGACACAGTACTTC
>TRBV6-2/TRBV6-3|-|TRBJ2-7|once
CASRRLERTYEQYF
TGTGCCAGCAGAAGACTTGAAAGGACCTACGAGCAGTACTTC
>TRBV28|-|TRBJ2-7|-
CASSSRTPSNYEQYF
TGTGCCAGCAGTTCACGGACACCAAGTAATTACGAGCAGTACTTC
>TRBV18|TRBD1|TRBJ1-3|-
CASSWAQGATGNTIYF
TGTGCCAGCTCATGGGCGCAGGGGGCCACTGGAAACACCATATATTTT
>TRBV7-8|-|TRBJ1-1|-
CASSLGHRNTEAFF
TGTGCCAGCAGCTTGGGACATAGGAACACTGAAGCTTTCTTT
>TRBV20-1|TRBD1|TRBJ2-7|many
CSAGSADRGRRNEQYF
TGCAGTGCTGGGAGCGCCGACAGGGGGCGCAGGAACGAGCAGTACTTC
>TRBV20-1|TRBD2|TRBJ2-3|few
CSAAHRGGTSTDTQYF
TGCAGTGCTGCCCACCGGGGGGGAACTAGCACAGATACGCAGTATTTT
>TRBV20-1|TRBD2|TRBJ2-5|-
CSAERGWETQYF
TGCAGTGCAGAGCGGGGCTGGGAGACCCAGTACTTC
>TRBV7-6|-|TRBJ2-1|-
CASSARATSRSYNEQFF
TGTGCCAGCAGCGCCAGGGCGACTAGTCGAAGCTACAATGAGCAGTTCTTC
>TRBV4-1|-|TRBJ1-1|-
CASSQVYGGLMSTEAFF
TGCGCCAGCAGCCAAGTATACGGGGGGCTGATGAGCACTGAAGCTTTCTTT
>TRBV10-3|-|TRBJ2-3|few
CALGTADTQYF
TGTGCCCTGGGGACCGCAGATACGCAGTATTTT
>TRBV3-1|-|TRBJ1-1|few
CASSQGRRGNTEAFF
TGTGCCAGCAGCCAAGGAAGGCGGGGCAACACTGAAGCTTTCTTT
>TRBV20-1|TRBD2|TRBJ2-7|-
CSARRGNSYEQYF
TGCAGTGCTAGGCGGGGGAACTCCTACGAGCAGTACTTC
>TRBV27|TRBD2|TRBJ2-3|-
CASSPAMGGDAQYF
TGTGCCAGCAGTCCCGCTATGGGGGGGGATGCGCAGTATTTT
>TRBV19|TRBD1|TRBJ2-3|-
CASSSPGTGGTDTQYF
TGTGCCAGTAGTAGTCCCGGGACAGGGGGCACAGATACGCAGTATTTT
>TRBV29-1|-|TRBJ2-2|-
CSVEEAIRNTGELFF
TGCAGCGTTGAGGAGGCCATTCGGAACACCGGGGAGCTGTTTTTT
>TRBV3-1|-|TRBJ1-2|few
CASSQGTASYGYTF
TGTGCCAGCAGCCAAGGGACAGCGAGTTATGGCTACACCTTC
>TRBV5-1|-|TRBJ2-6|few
CASSLEYSGANVLTF
TGCGCCAGCAGCTTGGAATACTCTGGGGCCAACGTCCTGACTTTC
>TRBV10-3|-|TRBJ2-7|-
CAIRPDGGSYEQYF
TGTGCCATCAGACCGGACGGGGGCTCCTACGAGCAGTACTTC
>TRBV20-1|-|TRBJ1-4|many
CSARDGVTNEKLFF
TGCAGTGCTAGAGATGGGGTGACTAATGAAAAACTGTTTTTT
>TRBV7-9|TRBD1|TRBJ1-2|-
CASSSPTGGSYGYTF
TGTGCCAGCAGCTCTCCGACAGGGGGGTCCTATGGCTACACCTTC
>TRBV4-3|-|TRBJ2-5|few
CASSGGLREETQYF
TGCGCCAGCAGCGGAGGCCTTAGAGAAGAGACCCAGTACTTC
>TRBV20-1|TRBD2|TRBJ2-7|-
CSARESGGIRYEQYF
TGCAGTGCTAGAGAGAGCGGGGGAATCCGCTACGAGCAGTACTTC